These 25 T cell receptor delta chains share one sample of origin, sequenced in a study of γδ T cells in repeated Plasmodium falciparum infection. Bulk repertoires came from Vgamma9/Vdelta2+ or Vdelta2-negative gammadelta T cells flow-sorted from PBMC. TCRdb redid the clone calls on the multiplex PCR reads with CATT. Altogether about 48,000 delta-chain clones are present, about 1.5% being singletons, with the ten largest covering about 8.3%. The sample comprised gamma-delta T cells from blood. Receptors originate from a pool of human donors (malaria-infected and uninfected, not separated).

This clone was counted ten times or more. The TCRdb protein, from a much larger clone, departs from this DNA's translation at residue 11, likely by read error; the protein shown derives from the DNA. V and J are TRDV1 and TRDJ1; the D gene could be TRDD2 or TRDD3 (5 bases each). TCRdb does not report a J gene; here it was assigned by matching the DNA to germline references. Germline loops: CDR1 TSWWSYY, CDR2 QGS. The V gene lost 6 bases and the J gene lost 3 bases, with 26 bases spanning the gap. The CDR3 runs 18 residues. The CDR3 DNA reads TGTGCTCTTGGCCAAGGCTTCCGGGTCGTCTCCTGGGCCGATAAACTCATCTTT. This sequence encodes CALGQGFRVVSWADKLIF.

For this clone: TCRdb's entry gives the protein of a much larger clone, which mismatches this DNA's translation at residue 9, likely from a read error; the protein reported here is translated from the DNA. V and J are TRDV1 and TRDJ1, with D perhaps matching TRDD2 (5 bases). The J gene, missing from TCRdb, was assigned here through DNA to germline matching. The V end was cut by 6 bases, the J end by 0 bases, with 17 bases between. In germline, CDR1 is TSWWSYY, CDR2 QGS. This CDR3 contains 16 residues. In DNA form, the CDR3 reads TGTGCTCTTGGCGTGGACTTCCCTCTTAACACCGATAAACTCATCTTT. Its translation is CALGVDFPLNTDKLIF.

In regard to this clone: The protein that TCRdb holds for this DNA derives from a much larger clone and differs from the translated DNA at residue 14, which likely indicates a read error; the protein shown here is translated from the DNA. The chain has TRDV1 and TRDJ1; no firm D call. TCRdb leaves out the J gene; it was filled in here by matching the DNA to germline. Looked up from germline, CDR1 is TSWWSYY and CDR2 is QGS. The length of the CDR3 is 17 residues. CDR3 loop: CALGERKGAQYTDRLIF. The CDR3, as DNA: TGTGCTCTTGGGGAACGCAAGGGAGCCCAGTACACCGATAGACTCATCTTT.

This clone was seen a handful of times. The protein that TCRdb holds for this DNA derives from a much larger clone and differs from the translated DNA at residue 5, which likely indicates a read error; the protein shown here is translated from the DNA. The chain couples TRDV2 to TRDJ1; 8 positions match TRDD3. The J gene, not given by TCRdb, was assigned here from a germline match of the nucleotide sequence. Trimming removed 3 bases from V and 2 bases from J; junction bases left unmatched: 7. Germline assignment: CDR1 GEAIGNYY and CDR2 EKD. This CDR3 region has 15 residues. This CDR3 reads CACDVLLGGTDKLIF. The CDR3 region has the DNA TGTGCCTGTGACGTCTTACTGGGGGGGACCGATAAACTCATCTTT.

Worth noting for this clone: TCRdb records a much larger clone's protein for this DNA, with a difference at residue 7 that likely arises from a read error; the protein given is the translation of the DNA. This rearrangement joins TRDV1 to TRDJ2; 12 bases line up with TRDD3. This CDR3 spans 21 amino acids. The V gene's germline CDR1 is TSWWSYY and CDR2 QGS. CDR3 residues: CALGEVPPLYWGIQGTAQLFF. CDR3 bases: TGTGCTCTTGGGGAGGTACCTCCTCTGTACTGGGGGATACAGGGGACAGCACAACTCTTCTTC.

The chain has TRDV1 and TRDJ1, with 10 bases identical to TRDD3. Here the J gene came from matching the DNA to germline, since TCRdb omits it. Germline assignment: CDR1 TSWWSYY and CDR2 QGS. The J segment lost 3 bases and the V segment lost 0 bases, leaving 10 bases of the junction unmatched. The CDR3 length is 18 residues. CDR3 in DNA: TGTGCTCTTGGGGAACTGCCGCTCTACTGGGGGATCGCCGATAAACTCATCTTT. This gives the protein CALGELPLYWGIADKLIF.

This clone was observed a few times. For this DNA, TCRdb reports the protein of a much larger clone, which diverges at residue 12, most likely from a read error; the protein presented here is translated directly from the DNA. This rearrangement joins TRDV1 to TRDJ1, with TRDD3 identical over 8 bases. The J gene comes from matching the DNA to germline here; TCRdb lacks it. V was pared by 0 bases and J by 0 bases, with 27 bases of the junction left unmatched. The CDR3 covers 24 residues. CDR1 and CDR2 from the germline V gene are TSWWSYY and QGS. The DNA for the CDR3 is TGTGCTCTTGGGGAACTAGGTATAAATTTCCGGGACTCCTGGGGGAGTACGTACACCGATAAACTCATCTTT. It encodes CALGELGINFRDSWGSTYTDKLIF.

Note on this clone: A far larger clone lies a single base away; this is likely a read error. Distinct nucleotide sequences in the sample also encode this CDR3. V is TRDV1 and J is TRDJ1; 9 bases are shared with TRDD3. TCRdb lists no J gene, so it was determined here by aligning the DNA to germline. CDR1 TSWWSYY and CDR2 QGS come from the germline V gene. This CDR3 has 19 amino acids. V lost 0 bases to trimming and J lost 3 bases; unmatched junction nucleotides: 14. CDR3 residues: CALGELYHPTGGYPDKLIF. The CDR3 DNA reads TGTGCTCTTGGGGAACTTTATCACCCGACCGGGGGATACCCCGATAAACTCATCTTT.

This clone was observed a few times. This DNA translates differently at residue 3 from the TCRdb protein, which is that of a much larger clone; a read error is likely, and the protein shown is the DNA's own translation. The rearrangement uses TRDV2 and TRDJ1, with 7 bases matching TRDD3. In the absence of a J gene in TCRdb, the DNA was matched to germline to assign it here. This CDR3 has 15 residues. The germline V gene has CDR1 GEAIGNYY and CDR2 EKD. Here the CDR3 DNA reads TGTGCCAGTGACACCGTAGGGGGATACACCGATAAACTCATCTTT. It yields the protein CASDTVGGYTDKLIF.

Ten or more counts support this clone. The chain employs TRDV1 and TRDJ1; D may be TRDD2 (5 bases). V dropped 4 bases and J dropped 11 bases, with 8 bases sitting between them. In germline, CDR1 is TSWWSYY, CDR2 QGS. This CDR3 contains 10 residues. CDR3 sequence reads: CALGGPTLIF. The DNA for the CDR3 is TGTGCTCTTGGGGGCCCTACGCTCATCTTT.

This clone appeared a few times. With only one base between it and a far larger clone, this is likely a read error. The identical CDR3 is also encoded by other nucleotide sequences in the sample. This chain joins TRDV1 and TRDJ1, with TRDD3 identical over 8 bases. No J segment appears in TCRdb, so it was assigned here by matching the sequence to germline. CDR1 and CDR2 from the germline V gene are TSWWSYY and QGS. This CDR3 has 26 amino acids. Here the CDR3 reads CALGEAKGLVGTQTILGAANTDKLIF. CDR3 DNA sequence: TGTGCCCTTGGGGAAGCTAAAGGTCTCGTGGGTACACAGACGATACTGGGGGCTGCTAACACCGATAAACTCATCTTT.

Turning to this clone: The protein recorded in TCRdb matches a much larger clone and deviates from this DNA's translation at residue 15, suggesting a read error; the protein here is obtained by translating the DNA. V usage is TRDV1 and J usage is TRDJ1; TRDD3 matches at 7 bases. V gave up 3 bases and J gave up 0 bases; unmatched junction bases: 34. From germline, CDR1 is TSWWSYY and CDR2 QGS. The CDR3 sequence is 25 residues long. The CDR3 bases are TGTGCTCTTGGGGATTCTTACAGGGAGCACCATTCTGGGGGCCACGACATCCCGTACACCGATAAACTCATCTTT. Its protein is CALGDSYREHHSGGHDIPYTDKLIF.

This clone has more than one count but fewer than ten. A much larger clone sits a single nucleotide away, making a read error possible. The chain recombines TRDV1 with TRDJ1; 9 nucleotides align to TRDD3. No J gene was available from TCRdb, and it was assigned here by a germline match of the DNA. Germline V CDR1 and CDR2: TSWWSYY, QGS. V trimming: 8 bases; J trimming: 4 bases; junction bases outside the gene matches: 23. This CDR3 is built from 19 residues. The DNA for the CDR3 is TGTGCTCTTTGGGGTACGGAACACTACTGGGGGAGCCCCGGCGATAAACTCATCTTT. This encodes CALWGTEHYWGSPGDKLIF.

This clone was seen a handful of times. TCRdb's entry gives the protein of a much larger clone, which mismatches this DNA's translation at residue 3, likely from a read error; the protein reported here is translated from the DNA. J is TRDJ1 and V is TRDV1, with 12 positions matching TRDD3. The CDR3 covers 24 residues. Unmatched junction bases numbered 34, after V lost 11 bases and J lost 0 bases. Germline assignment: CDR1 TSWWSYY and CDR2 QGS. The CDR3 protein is CASGERAVRNLGLLGDTYTDKLIF. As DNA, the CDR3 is TGTGCTAGTGGGGAACGGGCGGTAAGGAACCTAGGCCTACTGGGGGATACTTACACCGATAAACTCATCTTT.

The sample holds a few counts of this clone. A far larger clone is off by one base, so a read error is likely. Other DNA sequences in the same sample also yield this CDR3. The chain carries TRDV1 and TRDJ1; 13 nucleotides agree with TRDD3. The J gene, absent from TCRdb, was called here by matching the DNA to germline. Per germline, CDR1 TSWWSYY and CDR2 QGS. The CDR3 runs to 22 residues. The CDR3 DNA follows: TGTGCTCTCGGGGAACTGGGATCAAGTCGTACTGGGGGATACGTCGACACCGATAAACTCATCTTT. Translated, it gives CALGELGSSRTGGYVDTDKLIF.

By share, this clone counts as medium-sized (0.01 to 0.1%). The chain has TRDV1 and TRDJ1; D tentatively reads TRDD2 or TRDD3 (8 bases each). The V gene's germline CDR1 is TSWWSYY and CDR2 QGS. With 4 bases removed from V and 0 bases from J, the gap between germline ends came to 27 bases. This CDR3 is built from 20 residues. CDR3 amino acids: CALGVLLPTGGISYTDKLIF. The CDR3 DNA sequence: TGTGCTCTTGGGGTCCTACTTCCTACAGGGGGGATATCGTACACCGATAAACTCATCTTT.

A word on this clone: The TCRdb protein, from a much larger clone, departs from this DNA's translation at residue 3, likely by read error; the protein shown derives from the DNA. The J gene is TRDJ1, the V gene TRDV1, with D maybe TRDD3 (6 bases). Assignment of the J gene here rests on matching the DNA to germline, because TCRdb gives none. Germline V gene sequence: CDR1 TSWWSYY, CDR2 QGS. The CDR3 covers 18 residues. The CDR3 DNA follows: TGTGCTCCTGGGGAACGAGGAAGGCGAGCGCTTTACACCGATAAACTCATCTTT. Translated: CAPGERGRRALYTDKLIF.

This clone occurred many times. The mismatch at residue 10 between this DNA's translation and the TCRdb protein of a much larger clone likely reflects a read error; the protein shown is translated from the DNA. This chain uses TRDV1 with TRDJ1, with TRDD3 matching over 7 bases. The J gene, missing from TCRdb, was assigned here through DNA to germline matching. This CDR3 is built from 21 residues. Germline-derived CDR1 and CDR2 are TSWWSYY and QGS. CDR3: CALITKPSPDWGPNYTGKLIF. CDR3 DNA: TGTGCTCTCATAACCAAGCCTTCTCCTGACTGGGGACCTAATTACACCGGTAAACTCATCTTT.

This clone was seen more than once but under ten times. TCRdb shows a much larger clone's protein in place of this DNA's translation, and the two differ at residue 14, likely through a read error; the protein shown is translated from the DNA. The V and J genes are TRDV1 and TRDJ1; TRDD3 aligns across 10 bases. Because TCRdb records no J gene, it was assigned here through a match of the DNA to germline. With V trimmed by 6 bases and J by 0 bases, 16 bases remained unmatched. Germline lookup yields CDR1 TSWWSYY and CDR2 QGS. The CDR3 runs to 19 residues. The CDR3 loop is CALGRDRPRTGGYTDKLIF. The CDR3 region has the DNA TGTGCTCTTGGACGGGATCGTCCACGTACTGGGGGATACACCGATAAACTCATCTTT.

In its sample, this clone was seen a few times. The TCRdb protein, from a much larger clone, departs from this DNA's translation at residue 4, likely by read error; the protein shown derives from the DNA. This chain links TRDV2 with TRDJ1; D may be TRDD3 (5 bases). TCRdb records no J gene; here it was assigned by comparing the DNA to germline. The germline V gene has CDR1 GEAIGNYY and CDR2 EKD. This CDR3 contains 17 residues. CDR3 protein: CACGTVERLGPPDKLIF. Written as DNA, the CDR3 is TGTGCCTGTGGCACCGTGGAGAGGCTGGGCCCACCGGATAAACTCATCTTT.

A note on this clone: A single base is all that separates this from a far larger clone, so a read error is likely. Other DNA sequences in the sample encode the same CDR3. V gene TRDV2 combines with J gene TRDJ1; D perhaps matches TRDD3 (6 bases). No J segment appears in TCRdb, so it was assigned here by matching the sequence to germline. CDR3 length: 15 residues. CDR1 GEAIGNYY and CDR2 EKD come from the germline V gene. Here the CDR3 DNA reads TGTGCCTGTGACACGAAAGGGATAAACACCGACAAACTCATCTTT. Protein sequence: CACDTKGINTDKLIF.

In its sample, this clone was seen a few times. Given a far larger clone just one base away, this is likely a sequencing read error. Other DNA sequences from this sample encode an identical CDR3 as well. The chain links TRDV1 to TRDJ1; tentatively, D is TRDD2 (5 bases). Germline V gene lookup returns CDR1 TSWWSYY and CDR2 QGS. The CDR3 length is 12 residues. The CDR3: CALFSSRDKLIF. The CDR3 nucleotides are TGTGCACTTTTTTCCTCCCGGGATAAACTCATCTTT.

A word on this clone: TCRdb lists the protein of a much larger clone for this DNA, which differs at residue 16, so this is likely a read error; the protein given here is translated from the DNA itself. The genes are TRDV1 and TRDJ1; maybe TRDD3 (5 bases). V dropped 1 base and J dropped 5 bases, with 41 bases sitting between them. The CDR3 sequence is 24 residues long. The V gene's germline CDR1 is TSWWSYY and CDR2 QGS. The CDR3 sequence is CALGERMGHIRGVCNSNASDKLIF. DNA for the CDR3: TGTGCTCTTGGGGAACGTATGGGCCACATACGCGGGGTCTGTAATTCGAACGCGTCTGATAAACTCATCTTT.

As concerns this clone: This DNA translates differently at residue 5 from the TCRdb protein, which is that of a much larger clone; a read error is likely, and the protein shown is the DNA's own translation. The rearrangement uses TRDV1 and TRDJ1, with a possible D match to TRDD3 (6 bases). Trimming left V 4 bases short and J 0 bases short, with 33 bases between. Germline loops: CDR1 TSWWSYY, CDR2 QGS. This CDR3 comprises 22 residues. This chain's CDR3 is CALGGGRVSGFSGEPYTDKLIF. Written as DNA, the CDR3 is TGTGCTCTTGGGGGTGGTAGAGTCTCGGGGTTCTCGGGGGAACCTTACACCGATAAACTCATCTTT.

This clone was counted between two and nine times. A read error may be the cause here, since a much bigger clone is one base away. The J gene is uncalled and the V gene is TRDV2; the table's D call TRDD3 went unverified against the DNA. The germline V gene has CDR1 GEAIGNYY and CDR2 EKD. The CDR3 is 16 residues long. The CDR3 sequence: CACDTVWGSEVDKLIF. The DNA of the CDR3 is TGTGCCTGTGACACTGTCTGGGGGAGTGAAGTCGATAAACTCATCTTC.